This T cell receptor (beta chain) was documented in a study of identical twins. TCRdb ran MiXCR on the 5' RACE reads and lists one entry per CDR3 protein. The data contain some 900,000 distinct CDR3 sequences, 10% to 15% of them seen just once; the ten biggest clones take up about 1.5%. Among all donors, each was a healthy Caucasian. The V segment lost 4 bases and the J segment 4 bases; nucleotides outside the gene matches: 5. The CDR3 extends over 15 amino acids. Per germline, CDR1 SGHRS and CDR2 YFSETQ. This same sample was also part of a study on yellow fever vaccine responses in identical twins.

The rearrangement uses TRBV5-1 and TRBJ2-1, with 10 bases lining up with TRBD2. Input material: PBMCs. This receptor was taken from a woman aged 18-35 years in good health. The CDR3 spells CASSRWTSGYNEQFF. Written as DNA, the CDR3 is TGCGCCAGCAGCCGTTGGACTAGCGGATACAATGAGCAGTTCTTC.